This TCR beta chain is from a study of blood T cell repertoires in COVID-19. Data came from immunoSEQ multiplex PCR; TCRdb stores just in-frame clones and leaves some out. The data contain 180,000 or so clones, 86% of them singletons. Enrollees, roughly 18 to 90 years old, lived in approximately 25 US areas. The CDR3 spans 14 residues. The V end was cut by 1 base, the J end by 7 bases, with 13 bases between. Germline V gives CDR1 MNHEY, CDR2 SMNVEV (reference sequence). This clone rates as medium-sized. Sequencing input: PBMCs or T cells enriched from blood (not recorded which). The V call is TRBV27, the J call TRBJ1-2; D remains ambiguous. This receptor was identified in a woman in her 30s who had recovered from COVID-19. The CDR3 bases are TGTGCCAGCAGTTTATACGGGGAGGTGGGTGGCTACACCTTC. This encodes CASSLYGEVGGYTF.